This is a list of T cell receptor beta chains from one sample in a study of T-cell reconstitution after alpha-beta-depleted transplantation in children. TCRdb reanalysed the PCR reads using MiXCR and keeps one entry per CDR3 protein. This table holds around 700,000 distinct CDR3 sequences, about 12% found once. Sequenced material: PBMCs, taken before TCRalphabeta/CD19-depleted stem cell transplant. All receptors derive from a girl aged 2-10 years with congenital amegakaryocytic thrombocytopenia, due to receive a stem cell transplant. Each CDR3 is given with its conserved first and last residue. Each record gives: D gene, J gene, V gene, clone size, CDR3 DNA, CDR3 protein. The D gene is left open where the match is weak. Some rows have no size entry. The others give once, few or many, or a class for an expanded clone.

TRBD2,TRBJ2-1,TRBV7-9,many,TGTGCCAGCAGCTTATGGGCGGGAGGTAAAAGCAATGAGCAGTTCTTC,CASSLWAGGKSNEQFF
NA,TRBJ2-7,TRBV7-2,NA,TGTGCCAGCAGCTTAAGAGATATCTACGAGCAGTACTTC,CASSLRDIYEQYF
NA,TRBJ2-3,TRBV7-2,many,TGTGCCAGCGGCTTACTGTCTCGCACAGATACGCAGTATTTT,CASGLLSRTDTQYF
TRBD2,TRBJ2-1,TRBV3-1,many,TGTGCCAGCAGCTGGGGGGTATCTAGCGGTGAGCAGTTCTTC,CASSWGVSSGEQFF
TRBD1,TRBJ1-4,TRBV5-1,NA,TGCGCCAGCAGCCCCATTACCGGGACAGGCAGCGAAAAACTGTTTTTT,CASSPITGTGSEKLFF
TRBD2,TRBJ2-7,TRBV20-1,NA,TGCAGTGCTATAGATAGCGGGGTCCCCTACGAGCAGTACTTC,CSAIDSGVPYEQYF
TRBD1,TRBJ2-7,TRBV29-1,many,TGCAGCGTTGAGGACAGGGCCTACGAGCAGTACTTC,CSVEDRAYEQYF
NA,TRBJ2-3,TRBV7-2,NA,TGTGCCAGCAGTTTATTTCCGGGACTCGCTCCAGATACGCAGTATTTT,CASSLFPGLAPDTQYF
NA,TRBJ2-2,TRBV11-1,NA,TGTGCCAGCAGCTTAGCGCCGGCAGGGGACCCGGGACTTCCCACCGGGGAGCTGTTTTTT,CASSLAPAGDPGLPTGELFF
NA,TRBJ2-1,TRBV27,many,TGTGCCAGCAGTTACAGGGACCGGGCCTATGAGCAGTTCTTC,CASSYRDRAYEQFF
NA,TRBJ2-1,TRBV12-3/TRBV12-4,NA,TGTGCCAGCAGTCTACTCAGGGTCAATGAGCAGTTCTTC,CASSLLRVNEQFF
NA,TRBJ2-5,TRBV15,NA,TGTGCCACCATGCAACCCCCGGGACAACGGACCCAGTACTTC,CATMQPPGQRTQYF
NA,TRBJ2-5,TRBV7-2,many,TGTGCCAGCAGCTTATTGCGTCAAGAGACCCAGTACTTC,CASSLLRQETQYF
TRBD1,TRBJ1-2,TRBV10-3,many,TGTGCCATCAGCGGGGGGACAGGGGGCAACTATGGCTACACCTTC,CAISGGTGGNYGYTF
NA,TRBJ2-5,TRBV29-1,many,TGCAGCGTTGACGTATCGGAGACCCAGTACTTC,CSVDVSETQYF
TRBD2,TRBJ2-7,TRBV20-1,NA,TGCAGTGCCCTAGCGGGAGGGGCAGCCTACGAGCAGTACTTC,CSALAGGAAYEQYF
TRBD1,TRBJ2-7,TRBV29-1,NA,TGCAGCGTCGCTTCCGGACAGGGCTACGAGCAGTACTTC,CSVASGQGYEQYF
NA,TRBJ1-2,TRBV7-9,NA,TGTGCCAGCAGCTTAGATCGCCCGTTTCTTGTCGGCTACACCTTC,CASSLDRPFLVGYTF
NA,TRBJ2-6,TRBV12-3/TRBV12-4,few,TGTGCCAGCAGTAAAGGGGGTGCTGGGGCCAACGTCCTGACTTTC,CASSKGGAGANVLTF
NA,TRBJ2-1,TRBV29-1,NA,TGCAGCGTTGTCGGCCACAGGGAGAGTTCCTACAATGAGCAGTTCTTC,CSVVGHRESSYNEQFF
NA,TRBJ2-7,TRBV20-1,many,TGCAGTGCTAGTCTCGGTACGGTCTACGAGCAGTACTTC,CSASLGTVYEQYF
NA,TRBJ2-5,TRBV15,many,TGTGCCACCAGCAGAGCAAACAGCTACCAAGAGACCCAGTACTTC,CATSRANSYQETQYF
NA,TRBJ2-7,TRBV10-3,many,TGTGCCATCAGTGAGGGCAGGTTCTCCTACGAGCAGTACTTC,CAISEGRFSYEQYF
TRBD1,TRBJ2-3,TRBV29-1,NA,TGCAGCGCTGGGACAGGGGATGCAGATACGCAGTATTTT,CSAGTGDADTQYF
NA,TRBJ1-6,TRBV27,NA,TGTGCCAGCAGTTTAACCTCCGGACTCCCCCTCCACTTT,CASSLTSGLPLHF
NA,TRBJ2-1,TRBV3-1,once,TGTGCCAGCAGCAAAAGGGTAGCTAGCTCCTACAATGAGCAGTTCTTC,CASSKRVASSYNEQFF
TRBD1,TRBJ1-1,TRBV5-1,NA,TGCGCCAGCAGCTTCTCTCACAGGGGGAACACTGAAGCTTTCTTT,CASSFSHRGNTEAFF
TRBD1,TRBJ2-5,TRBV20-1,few,TGCAGTGCCATCTTGACGGGACAGCTCCAAGAGACCCAGTACTTC,CSAILTGQLQETQYF
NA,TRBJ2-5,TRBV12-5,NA,TGTGCTAGTGGTTTGGTAGTGAAGACCGGTGGGCTAGCTCAGGAGGAGACCCAGTACTTC,CASGLVVKTGGLAQEETQYF
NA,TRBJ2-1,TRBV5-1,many,TGCGCCACCCAACTGGGCAATGAGCAGTTCTTC,CATQLGNEQFF
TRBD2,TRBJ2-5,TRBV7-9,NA,TGTGCCAGCAGCTTAGACGGGAGGGTTCGGGAGACCCAGTACTTC,CASSLDGRVRETQYF
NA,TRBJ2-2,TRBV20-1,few,TGCAGTGCTAGAGCCAATACAGGGGGGGACACCGGGGAGCTGTTTTTT,CSARANTGGDTGELFF
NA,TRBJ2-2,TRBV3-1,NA,TGTGCCAGCAGCCAAGGGACTCACGGGGAGCTGTTTTTT,CASSQGTHGELFF
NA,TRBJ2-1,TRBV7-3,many,TGTGCCAGCAGCCCCCAGTGGGGAAAGAGGGATGAGCAGTTCTTC,CASSPQWGKRDEQFF
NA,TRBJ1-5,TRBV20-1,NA,TGCAGTGCTAGAGATAGGGGTGGGTCCTTGCATTTT,CSARDRGGSLHF